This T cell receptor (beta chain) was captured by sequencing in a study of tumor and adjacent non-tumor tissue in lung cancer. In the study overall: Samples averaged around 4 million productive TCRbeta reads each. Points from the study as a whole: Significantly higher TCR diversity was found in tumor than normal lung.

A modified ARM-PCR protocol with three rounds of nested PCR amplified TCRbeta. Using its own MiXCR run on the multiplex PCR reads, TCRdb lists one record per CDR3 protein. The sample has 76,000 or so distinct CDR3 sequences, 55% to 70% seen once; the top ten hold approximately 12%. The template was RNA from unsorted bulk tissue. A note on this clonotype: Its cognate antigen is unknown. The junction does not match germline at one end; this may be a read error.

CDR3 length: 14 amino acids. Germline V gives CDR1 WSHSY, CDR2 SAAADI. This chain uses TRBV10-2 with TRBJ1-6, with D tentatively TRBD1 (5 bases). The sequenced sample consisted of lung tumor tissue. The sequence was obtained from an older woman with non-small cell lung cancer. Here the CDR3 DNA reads TGCGCCAACTGTGCTTGGCAGGGAAACCCACCCCTCCAGTTT. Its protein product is CANCAWQGNPPLQF.